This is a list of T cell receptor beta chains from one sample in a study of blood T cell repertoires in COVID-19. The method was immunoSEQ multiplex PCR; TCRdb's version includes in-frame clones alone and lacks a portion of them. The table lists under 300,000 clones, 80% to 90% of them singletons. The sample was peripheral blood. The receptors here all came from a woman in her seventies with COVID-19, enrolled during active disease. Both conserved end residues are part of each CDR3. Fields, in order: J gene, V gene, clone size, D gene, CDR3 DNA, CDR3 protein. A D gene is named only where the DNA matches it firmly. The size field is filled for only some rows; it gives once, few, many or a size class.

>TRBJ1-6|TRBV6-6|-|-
TGTGCCAGCAGTTACGATCGTAGTTATAATTCACCCCTCCACTTT
CASSYDRSYNSPLHF
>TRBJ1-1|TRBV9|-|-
TGTGCCAGCAGCCCCCTCAGGGCTAACACTGAAGCTTTCTTT
CASSPLRANTEAFF
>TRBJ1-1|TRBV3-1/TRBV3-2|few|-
TGTGCCAGCAGGACGGGGAACACTGAAGCTTTCTTT
CASRTGNTEAFF
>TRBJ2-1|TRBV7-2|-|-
TGTGCCAGCAGCCCCGGTTTGAATGAGCAGTTCTTC
CASSPGLNEQFF
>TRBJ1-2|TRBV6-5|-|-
TGTGCCAGCACGGAGAGGGCTGAATATGGCTACACCTTC
CASTERAEYGYTF
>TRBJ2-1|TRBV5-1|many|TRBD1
TGCGCCAGCAGCATAAACAGGGGGAATGAGCAGTTCTTC
CASSINRGNEQFF
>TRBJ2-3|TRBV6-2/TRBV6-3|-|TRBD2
TGTGCCAGCAGTCTCCTAGCGGGGGACACAGATACGCAGTATTTT
CASSLLAGDTDTQYF
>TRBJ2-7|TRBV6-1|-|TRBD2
TGTGCCAGCAGTGAAGGGACTAGGGAATACGAGCAGTACTTC
CASSEGTREYEQYF
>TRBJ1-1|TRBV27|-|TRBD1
TGTGCCAGCAGTTTCAGGCGGGACAGGGGGCTCCAAGCTTTCTTT
CASSFRRDRGLQAFF
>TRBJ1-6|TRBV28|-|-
TGTGCCAGCAGGGCTGGGGACTCTATTTCACCCCTCCACTTT
CASRAGDSISPLHF